This T cell receptor beta chain came from a study of beta chain features in type 1 diabetes. The germline gives CDR1 MNHNY, CDR2 SVGAGI (reference sequence). The CDR3 spans 15 residues. J lost 4 bases, V lost 4 bases, and 5 bases had no gene match. The study reverse transcribed the entire isolated RNA, so it sequenced expressed TCRB transcripts. Libraries were prepared by immunoSEQ multiplex PCR; TCRdb keeps only in-frame clonotypes and omits some of them. The table includes fewer than 350,000 clones, about 19% detected once. Study-wide results and caveats: The study left unresolved whether HLA type influences TCRB rearrangement. More deletions and fewer insertions at VDJ junctions were found in patients with type 1 diabetes. Comparison showed that naive, central memory and Treg TCRB repertoires appeared more similar among patients than among healthy donors. PCR may have favored shorter templates equally in patients and controls.

In its sample, this clone was seen a few times. Its antigen is unidentified. This receptor was taken from a woman aged 18-29 years in good health. The sample taken for sequencing was naive CD4+ T cells from blood. V and J are TRBV6-6 and TRBJ2-7; 12 bases are a match to TRBD1. The CDR3 protein is CASSSRDRGLYEQYF. The CDR3 DNA reads TGTGCCAGCAGTTCCCGGGACAGGGGGCTTTACGAGCAGTACTTC.